The 24 T cell receptor beta chains reported below all come from one sample, sequenced in a study of brain T cells in children with intractable seizures. As to time point: blood from clinic visit 5 months post-surgery; TSC patient then seizure free. Clones were sequenced by immunoSEQ multiplex PCR, and TCRdb holds only the in-frame ones, with some missing. The sample has about 340,000 clones, 93% seen once. Material: peripheral blood, obtained less than 6 months after surgery. The receptor set was obtained from a boy younger than two with tuberous sclerosis and intractable seizures.

The rearrangement links TRBV2 to TRBJ2-2, with D possibly being TRBD2 (6 bases). Germline V lookup: CDR1 SNHLY, CDR2 FYNNEI. The CDR3 runs 15 residues. The ends were cut back, 8 bases at V and 6 bases at J, with 19 bases in the middle. The CDR3, as DNA: TGTGCCAGCGGGGGGAAGTGGGGTGAGGCCGGGGAGCTGTTTTTT. It translates to CASGGKWGEAGELFF.

This clone appeared a few times. The V and J genes are TRBV5-4 and TRBJ1-1; D gene ambiguous. The CDR3 contains 13 residues. The germline V and J ends were trimmed by 4 bases and 5 bases, with 12 bases remaining between them. The germline CDR1 and CDR2 sequences are SGHNT and YYREEE (reference sequence). CDR3: CASSPGSKTEAFF. The DNA of the CDR3 is TGTGCCAGCAGCCCCGGGAGTAAAACTGAAGCTTTCTTT. Based on the CDR3 plus reference TRBV5-4 and TRBJ1-1, the full variable domain is ETGVTQSPTHLIKTRGQQVTLRCSSQSGHNTVSWYQQALGQGPQFIFQYYREEENGRGNFPPRFSGLQFPNYSSELNVNALELDDSALYLCASSPGSKTEAFFGQGTRLTVV.

This clone has only a few counts. This sequence joins TRBV3-1 (or the pseudogene TRBV3-2) and TRBJ1-3; D ambiguous. Germline CDR1 LGHDT, CDR2 YNNKEL (reference sequence). V gave up 4 bases and J gave up 0 bases, with 13 bases separating them. The CDR3 sequence is 16 residues long. The CDR3 reads CASSPADGYSGNTIYF. The CDR3 DNA reads as TGTGCCAGCAGCCCTGCGGACGGCTACTCTGGAAACACCATATATTTT.

The V gene is TRBV11-2, the J gene TRBJ2-2; D not certain. The ends were cut back, 2 bases at V and 3 bases at J, with 1 base in the middle. Germline CDR1 and CDR2: SGHAT and FQNNGV. CDR3 size: 12 residues. The CDR3 bases are TGTGCCAGCAGCTTATACACCGGGGAGCTGTTTTTT. Its protein product is CASSLYTGELFF.

The rearrangement joins TRBV28 to TRBJ1-2; D perhaps matches TRBD1 (6 bases). Trimming left V 7 bases short and J 9 bases short, with 24 bases between. Germline lookup yields CDR1 MDHEN and CDR2 SYDVKM. This CDR3 is built from 15 residues. The CDR3 DNA reads TGTGCCAGCAACCCCTTACTCGGGACACCCTTAAGCTACACCTTC. As protein: CASNPLLGTPLSYTF.

The J gene is TRBJ2-7, the V gene TRBV11-2, with 7 bases matching TRBD1. The CDR3 has 18 amino acids. Trimming removed 5 bases from V and 0 bases from J; junction bases left unmatched: 16. CDR1 is SGHAT and CDR2 is FQNNGV in the germline V gene. The CDR3 nucleotides are TGTGCCAGCAGCCCCCACAAAAAACAGGGGTCAGGCTCCTACGAGCAGTACTTC. It is translated as CASSPHKKQGSGSYEQYF.

The J gene is TRBJ1-2, the V gene TRBV7-9, with 7 positions matching TRBD1. CDR3 length: 13 residues. V gave up 2 bases and J gave up 5 bases; unmatched junction bases: 2. Per germline, CDR1 SEHNR and CDR2 FQNEAQ (reference sequence). The CDR3 spells CASSLLQGYGYTF. The CDR3 nucleotides read TGTGCCAGCAGCTTATTACAGGGGTATGGCTACACCTTC.

V usage is TRBV5-4 and J usage is TRBJ2-3, with D possibly matching TRBD1 (6 bases). Per the germline V gene, CDR1 is SGHNT and CDR2 is YYREEE (reference sequence). There are 16 residues in the CDR3. The V and J ends lost 4 bases and 6 bases respectively, with 21 bases between them. CDR3 nucleotide sequence: TGTGCCAGCAGCCAGGGGACAAGGGATCTTGGGGATACGCAGTATTTT. Residues: CASSQGTRDLGDTQYF.

This sequence joins TRBV3-1 (or the pseudogene TRBV3-2) and TRBJ1-2; D may be TRBD1 (6 bases). CDR1 LGHDT and CDR2 YNNKEL come from the germline V gene (reference sequence). This CDR3 is built from 17 residues. Trimming left V 4 bases short and J 3 bases short, with 21 bases between. The CDR3 DNA reads as TGTGCCAGCAGCCCCAACCCTACAGGGTTTCGAGACTATGGCTACACCTTC. Translated: CASSPNPTGFRDYGYTF.

This clone was observed once. V is TRBV6-5 and J is TRBJ2-7; tentative D call: TRBD1 (6 bases). Germline values: CDR1 MNHEY, CDR2 SVGAGI. V was shortened by 9 bases and J by 5 bases, with 11 bases between the two germline ends. This CDR3 has 11 residues. This CDR3 is CASGGLNEQYF. As DNA, the CDR3 is TGTGCCAGTGGGGGCCTTAACGAGCAGTACTTC.

This rearrangement joins TRBV10-3 to TRBJ2-3; D call uncertain. This CDR3 has 14 amino acids. Germline V gene lookup returns CDR1 ENHRY and CDR2 SYGVKD. Trimming shortened V by 2 bases and J by 2 bases, and 8 bases separated the two germline ends. The DNA of the CDR3 is TGTGCCATCAGTGAGGAACGGTTCACAGATACGCAGTATTTT. It is translated as CAISEERFTDTQYF.

The chain has TRBV30 and TRBJ1-5; the D gene is possibly TRBD1 (6 bases). V lost 2 bases and J 3 bases, leaving 11 bases between the germline ends. CDR3 size: 14 residues. The germline CDR1 and CDR2 sequences are GTSNPN and SVGIG (reference sequence). Here the CDR3 DNA reads TGTGCCTGGAGTCGGAACAGGGTCAATCAGCCCCAGCATTTT. Amino acid sequence: CAWSRNRVNQPQHF.

V is TRBV3-1 (or the pseudogene TRBV3-2) and J is TRBJ2-1, with no clear D. The CDR3 contains 12 residues. The ends were cut back, 0 bases at V and 8 bases at J, with 5 bases in the middle. The germline V gene encodes CDR1 LGHDT and CDR2 YNNKEL (reference sequence). As DNA, the CDR3 is TGTGCCAGCAGCCAAGAATCGGATGAGCAGTTCTTC. This codes for CASSQESDEQFF.

This clone appeared once. The rearrangement joins TRBV2 to TRBJ2-5; 9 bases are a match to TRBD1. Germline V CDR1 and CDR2: SNHLY, FYNNEI. V shed 1 base and J 5 bases; nucleotides not matched to a gene: 8. The CDR3 runs 16 residues. The DNA of the CDR3 is TGTGCCAGCAGTGAAGTTTTAGGGACAGGGATGGAGACCCAGTACTTC. Protein sequence: CASSEVLGTGMETQYF.

The chain links TRBV29-1 to TRBJ1-1; D uncertain. The CDR3 runs to 12 residues. Per germline, CDR1 SQVTM and CDR2 ANQGSEA. V shed 0 bases and J shed 6 bases, with 8 bases lying between them. The CDR3: CSVEDPRAEAFF. The CDR3, as DNA: TGCAGCGTTGAAGATCCAAGGGCTGAAGCTTTCTTT.

V usage is TRBV27 and J usage is TRBJ2-3; D is perhaps TRBD2 (6 bases). The CDR3 has 16 residues. From germline, CDR1 is MNHEY and CDR2 SMNVEV (reference sequence). Deletions cut 4 bases from V and 3 bases from J, with 17 bases between. CDR3 nucleotides: TGTGCCAGCAGTTCAGCGGGTCTCATTGGGACAGATACGCAGTATTTT. Translating it yields CASSSAGLIGTDTQYF.

The rearrangement joins TRBV5-1 to TRBJ1-1; TRBD1 is a possible D gene (6 bases). CDR1 SGHRS and CDR2 YFSETQ come from the germline V gene. The CDR3 runs to 14 residues. The V end was cut by 1 base, the J end by 1 base, with 8 bases between. CDR3: CASSLLDRNTEAFF. The DNA for the CDR3 is TGCGCCAGCAGCTTGCTGGACAGGAACACTGAAGCTTTCTTT.

The V call is TRBV25-1, the J call TRBJ2-1, with TRBD2 matching over 14 bases. Germline CDR1 reads MGHDK; CDR2 reads SYGVNS. After removal of 10 bases from V and 6 bases from J, the junction contained 5 bases not matched to a gene. The CDR3 consists of 14 residues. CDR3 bases: TGTGCCAACTACGGACTAGCGGGAGGCAATGAGCAGTTCTTC. This encodes CANYGLAGGNEQFF.

The CDR3 DNA reads as TGTGCCAGCAGTGCGGACCACAGCAATGAGCAGTTCTTC. This codes for CASSADHSNEQFF. V usage is TRBV2 and J usage is TRBJ2-1; no firm D call. Germline V gene sequence: CDR1 SNHLY, CDR2 FYNNEI. The CDR3 is 13 residues long. V was cut by 4 bases and J by 6 bases, with 10 bases left in between.

This chain uses TRBV10-3 with TRBJ2-7; 10 bases agree with TRBD2. Germline-derived CDR1 and CDR2 are ENHRY and SYGVKD. The trim removed 2 bases at V and 2 bases at J, leaving 0 bases unmatched. The CDR3 contains 14 residues. CDR3 residues: CAISEGLAAYEQYF. The CDR3 DNA reads as TGTGCCATCAGTGAGGGACTAGCGGCCTACGAGCAGTACTTC.

This clone was observed a single time. V gene TRBV29-1 combines with J gene TRBJ1-4; TRBD1 is a possible D gene (5 bases). The CDR3 runs to 14 residues. V was shortened by 6 bases and J by 7 bases, with 18 bases between the two germline ends. CDR1 and CDR2 from the germline V gene are SQVTM and ANQGSEA. The CDR3 protein is CSVGRGSQFEKLFF. CDR3 in DNA: TGCAGCGTAGGAAGGGGCAGTCAATTTGAAAAACTGTTTTTT.

J is TRBJ2-7 and V is TRBV7-9; 10 nucleotides match TRBD2. Per the germline V gene, CDR1 is SEHNR and CDR2 is FQNEAQ (reference sequence). After removal of 5 bases from V and 1 base from J, the junction contained 5 bases not matched to a gene. The CDR3 runs to 15 residues. CDR3 coding DNA: TGTGCCAGCAGCCTTAGCGGGGGGCCTTCCTACGAGCAGTACTTC. Amino acids: CASSLSGGPSYEQYF.

The V gene is TRBV10-1, the J gene TRBJ2-1; no firm D call. The ends were cut back, 0 bases at V and 5 bases at J, with 8 bases in the middle. This CDR3 is built from 14 residues. Germline CDR1 WNHNN, CDR2 SYGVQD (reference sequence). CDR3 sequence: CASSESVGNNEQFF. The CDR3 nucleotides read TGCGCCAGCAGTGAGTCGGTAGGCAACAATGAGCAGTTCTTC.

Many counts were recorded for this clone. The V call is TRBV5-4, the J call TRBJ1-5; D is uncertain. Trimming left V 0 bases short and J 5 bases short, with 12 bases between. CDR1 and CDR2 from the germline V gene are SGHNT and YYREEE (reference sequence). The CDR3 is 15 residues long. The CDR3 region has the DNA TGTGCCAGCAGCTTGGGTGGTCAAGACGATCAGCCCCAGCATTTT. It yields the protein CASSLGGQDDQPQHF. The variable domain in full, with the rest retrieved from reference TRBV5-4 and TRBJ1-5, is ETGVTQSPTHLIKTRGQQVTLRCSSQSGHNTVSWYQQALGQGPQFIFQYYREEENGRGNFPPRFSGLQFPNYSSELNVNALELDDSALYLCASSLGGQDDQPQHFGDGTRLSIL.